This TCR beta chain emerged from a study of cytomegalovirus exposure and HLA in healthy donors (dated by TCRdb to 2017 to 2019). For context, the study as a whole: An earlier analysis of several hundred of the donors reported about 290 Gb of sequence data and 100 million to 140 million unique TCR beta sequences from about 200 million T cells. An early release that covered about 640 HLA-typed donors contained about 300 gigabases of sequencing data and 65 million to 100 million unique TCR sequences. Of the approximately 400 genotyped donors, around 81% fell in the genetic ancestry cluster associated with self-reported Caucasian donors. The study aimed to test whether signatures of past pathogen exposure could be identified by cataloging public T cell receptors. The study used immunosequencing to profile the T cell repertoires of approximately 650 subjects and linked those repertoires to cytomegalovirus serostatus. Besides the first cohort of 666 subjects, a separate validation cohort made up of over a hundred different subjects was used. To predict cytomegalovirus infection status, the study brought together high-throughput TCR immunosequencing, statistical association of individual TCRs with disease status, and machine learning. A later analysis re-analyzed previously published TCR beta repertoires from hundreds of donors and added high-resolution HLA genotyping to study TCR occurrence patterns. Rather than using new phenotypic data, the later analysis identified candidate immune exposures from TCR beta sequences and from how often those sequences occurred across donors. In an earlier analysis of roughly 580 of the donors, high-throughput TCR beta sequencing was used to judge whether each TCR beta V gene segment behaved as functional or pseudogenic. Donor age, sex, ethnicity and CMV serostatus were compiled together with the repertoire data. In a later genetic analysis, genome-wide SNP genotypes for about three fifths of the 666 donors were used, and that subset was treated as a discovery cohort. All discovery cohort repertoires had been generated using a single sequencing platform. Class I and class II HLA loci were covered by the typing at four-digit resolution. Typing coverage varied by locus: about 620-630 donors for A, B, C, DRB1 and DQB1; roughly 510 for DQA1; approximately 610 for DPA1; some 470 for DPB1. Several DR-DQ haplotypes were treated as single units for association and clustering because of strong linkage in the cohort. Among about 400 genotyped donors of the cohort, an average of around 220,000 unique TCR beta nucleotide sequences was sequenced per donor, of which about 18% were non-productive. Points the paper makes about the study in general: For the cohort, immune exposure information was limited to CMV serostatus. It was suggested by the authors that the approach could potentially be generalized to other disease states and immunological phenotypes. According to a later genetic analysis, donors in an Asian-associated ancestry cluster had fewer N-insertions in productive TCRs than the approximately 700-donor mean. The presence/absence analyses assumed that sequencing depth was roughly uniform across donors, and that assumption may not be true. Some IMGT-functional V segments, including TRBV6-2 and TRBV6-3, could not be distinguished by the 87-base-pair reads and were therefore excluded. Roughly 15 rarely observed V segments, including chromosome 9 orphons, were excluded from the earlier analysis of a few hundred of the donors because counts were too low. HLA typing was unavailable for some donors at each locus, so association tests used only the typed subset. The cohort was sequenced for TCR beta chains only, and without alpha or paired-chain data the features that could be detected were limited. Several of the top co-occurrence clusters appeared to be linked to parvovirus B19, influenza, CMV and Epstein-Barr virus, according to a later analysis. According to a later analysis, most CMV-associated TCR beta chains appeared to be HLA-restricted, and the HLA associations seemed to be driven largely by CMV exposure. The classifier was reported to diagnose cytomegalovirus status with high specificity and sensitivity in both the original cohort and the validation cohort. Correlated functional status among segregating V segments might be attributable to linkage disequilibrium, but an unknown experimental factor could not be ruled out. In the study, 150 to 200 TCR beta chains were listed as associated with cytomegalovirus. Most TCR sequences were observed very rarely across donors, whereas some public TCRs were present in many individuals. In a later analysis, about 16,000 TCR beta sequences were associated with specific HLA alleles at a false discovery rate of 0.05. A later genetic analysis associated a missense DCLRE1C variant with V-gene and J-gene trimming of TCR beta chains, and an independent cohort replicated the association. Strong co-occurrence of HLA alleles, especially DR and DQ, made assigning TCR associations to individual alleles difficult. In a later analysis, the rate of TCR association differed among HLA loci, with DRB1 alleles having the most associated TCRs and HLA-C alleles having the fewest. An earlier analysis of approximately 500 of the donors showed that most TCR beta V segments appeared in productive rearrangements either about 90% or about 30% of the time, which broadly matched IMGT annotations. A cluster of highly shared sequence variants was judged likely to represent a technical artifact of the sequencing pipeline. In a later analysis, HLA-associated TCR beta chains were found to be more clonally expanded and to have lower generation probabilities than equally common non-associated chains. A further reported finding was that TCR beta sequences accurately predicted the HLA-A and HLA-B alleles for most subjects in the first cohort. In vitro tests confirmed that a few of the cytomegalovirus-associated TCR beta chains recognize cytomegalovirus antigens.

This clone showed up just a few times. It has no known antigen specificity. No base-level quality is on record; no much larger clone is a single base apart. Library preparation employed the immunoSEQ multiplex PCR assay. A mixture of 60 forward primers for TCR Vbeta segments and 13 reverse primers for TCR Jbeta segments was used in the multiplex PCR. A multiplex PCR assay on genomic DNA amplified the CDR3 region of rearranged TCR beta genes. The Illumina HiSeq System was used to sequence the amplified TCR beta libraries as 87-base-pair reads. The study's own analysis went as follows. A later analysis tallied 75 million to 85 million unique TCR beta chains across the 666 repertoires, and roughly 11 million of those chains were shared by two or more donors. Raw reads were error-corrected and collapsed into unique sequences with a nearest-neighbor algorithm that merged closely related sequences to remove PCR and sequencing errors. To assign V, D and J gene segments, CDR3 sequences were aligned to IMGT reference sequences. For a sequence to be retained, a match of at least six nucleotides to both a V gene segment and a J gene segment was required. A rearrangement counted as productive if the CDR3 had no stop codons and remained in frame with V and J, and every other rearrangement counted as non-productive. CDR3 was defined according to IMGT convention as the region running from the second conserved V-encoded cysteine to the conserved J-encoded phenylalanine. In an earlier analysis of roughly 580 of the donors, sequences lacking an unambiguous match to a single V gene segment were excluded. In an earlier analysis of 587 of the donors, a V segment was called functional when productive rearrangements were above 56.7%, and segregating when the standard deviation between donors exceeded 5%. A statistical classification framework was developed to diagnose cytomegalovirus status using the catalog of TCR beta chain sequences. V and J gene assignment, in a later analysis, came from comparing TCR nucleotide sequences with IMGT/GENE-DB human TR gene sequences. Using the TCRdist pipeline, a later analysis assigned CDR3 sequences along with most-parsimonious VDJ recombination scenarios. In a later analysis, each TCR beta chain was defined by its CDR3 amino acid sequence together with its V-gene family, and reads lacking a unique V-gene family were excluded. A later analysis removed roughly 590 highly shared, low-generation-probability nucleotide sequences to deal with suspected cross-contamination and a sequencing artifact. For each public chain, a later analysis derived a clonal expansion index from normalized ranks of inferred template counts within each repertoire. In a later analysis, generation probabilities were computed using a VDJ recombination model fitted to out-of-frame rearrangements, and the results were checked against IGoR. In a later analysis, TCR-TCR, TCR-HLA and TCR-CMV co-occurrence was scored with hypergeometric tests, and a repertoire-size bias correction was applied to TCR pairs. False discovery rates were estimated in a later analysis by permuting HLA or CMV assignments 20 times. A later analysis grouped co-occurring TCRs with DBSCAN, adding TCRdist sequence similarity when clustering within HLA-allele-positive subsets. Repertoires with fewer than 30,000 or more than 120,000 public chains were left out of co-occurrence clustering, as were four to six repertoires with anomalous nucleotide sharing. Imported from immuneACCESS, the table was reduced by TCRdb to in-frame sequences with V and J called. These copies leave out some clones; in studies compared against another copy, an unresolved V gene accounts for under half, and the cause of the remainder is not known. V, J and clone size derive from that table, while D and trimming were established from the DNA sequence. Present in this sample are about 140,000 clones, around three quarters of which were seen just once. The ten largest clonotypes hold about 6.8% of the sample.

From a lookup of the germline V gene, CDR1 and CDR2 are SGHRS and YFSETQ. The CDR3, from cysteine to phenylalanine, totals 17 residues. Only the CDR3 DNA is retained, 51 bases long and in frame from the first base. At the junction V is shortened by 5 bases and J by 7 bases; bases outside the gene matches: 12. The cohort was made up of 500 to 800 healthy bone marrow donors. All cohort members were sampled while nominally healthy, although unrecorded immune exposures were likely present. The donor tested CMV seropositive, placing the donor among the 289 seropositive members of the cohort. A peripheral blood sample was provided by each donor, and peripheral blood mononuclear cells were used for TCR beta sequencing. The Qiagen DNeasy Blood Extraction Kit was used to extract genomic DNA from the blood cell samples.

The receptor comes from a middle-aged man in good health and CMV-seropositive. Specimen: PBMCs. The chain is assembled from TRBV5-1 and TRBJ2-1; TRBD2 fits 13 bases in the junction. The CDR3 has the sequence CASSIAPGLAGENEQFF. Here is the DNA: TGCGCCAGCAGTATAGCGCCCGGACTAGCGGGAGAGAATGAGCAGTTCTTC.